This entry lists 12 T cell receptor beta chains sequenced from one sample in a study of blood T cell repertoires in COVID-19. Assay used: immunoSEQ multiplex PCR; TCRdb lists only in-frame clones, some missing. The repertoire has roughly 340,000 clones, 85% to 90% of them found once; the top ten carry around 7.9%. The sample comprised peripheral blood. The receptors were gathered from a woman in her seventies with COVID-19, enrolled during active disease.

This chain links TRBV4-3 with TRBJ2-2, with D possibly matching TRBD2 (6 bases). The V gene lost 0 bases and the J gene lost 5 bases, with 13 bases spanning the gap. The CDR3 totals 16 residues. Germline values: CDR1 LGHNA, CDR2 YSLEER. The CDR3 coding sequence is TGCGCCAGCAGCCAAGACCGGGGGTCGGGTACCGGGGAGCTGTTTTTT. Its translation is CASSQDRGSGTGELFF.

CDR3 residues: CASTLRTNNEQFF. The CDR3 DNA reads TGTGCCAGCACCCTACGGACTAACAATGAGCAGTTCTTC. This chain links TRBV7-2 with TRBJ2-1; D might be TRBD2 (6 bases). This CDR3 has 13 amino acids. Trimming removed 7 bases from V and 5 bases from J, with 12 bases in between. Looked up from germline, CDR1 is SGHTA and CDR2 is FQGNSA.

This rearrangement joins TRBV2 to TRBJ2-1; a weak D match, TRBD1 (7 bases). The CDR3 has 14 residues. Per the germline V gene, CDR1 is SNHLY and CDR2 is FYNNEI. Trimming cost V 6 bases and J 4 bases, with 13 bases left between them. The CDR3 protein is CASRGGGFYNEQFF. The CDR3 coding sequence is TGTGCCAGCAGAGGAGGGGGCTTTTACAATGAGCAGTTCTTC.

This clone appeared once. The rearrangement links TRBV4-1 to TRBJ1-1; D ambiguous. Trimming left V 4 bases short and J 4 bases short, with 10 bases between. Germline assignment: CDR1 MGHRA and CDR2 YSYEKL. The length of the CDR3 is 13 residues. CDR3 in amino acids: CASSLYSSTEAFF. The CDR3 DNA is TGCGCCAGCAGCCTTTATTCTTCCACTGAAGCTTTCTTT.

The J gene is TRBJ1-1, the V gene TRBV28; 11 bases match TRBD1. V lost 7 bases to trimming and J lost 10 bases; unmatched junction nucleotides: 8. The CDR3 runs to 13 residues. Germline CDR1 MDHEN, CDR2 SYDVKM. The CDR3 nucleotides read TGTGCCAGCACCAGGACAGGGGGCGGAGGAGCTTTCTTT. Its translation is CASTRTGGGGAFF.

This chain's CDR3 is CASSLGSGEADTQYF. Here the CDR3 DNA reads TGTGCCAGCAGCTTGGGGTCGGGAGAAGCAGATACGCAGTATTTT. The rearrangement joins TRBV7-9 to TRBJ2-3; maybe TRBD2 (6 bases). Trimming left V 3 bases short and J 4 bases short, with 14 bases between. The length of the CDR3 is 15 residues. In germline, CDR1 is SEHNR, CDR2 FQNEAQ (reference sequence).

V gene TRBV7-9 combines with J gene TRBJ2-7; TRBD1 matches 8 bases. CDR1 is SEHNR, CDR2 FQNEAQ, per germline (reference sequence). V gave up 2 bases and J gave up 7 bases; unmatched junction bases: 10. The CDR3 has 15 residues. CDR3 sequence reads: CASSLLWDRKGEQYF. In nucleotides, the CDR3 is TGTGCCAGCAGCTTATTATGGGACAGGAAGGGGGAGCAGTACTTC.

The CDR3 DNA reads TGTGCCACTACAGGGAATCGAATCTACGAGCAGTACTTC. Amino acid sequence: CATTGNRIYEQYF. The chain has TRBV19 and TRBJ2-7, with D tentatively TRBD1 (6 bases). Germline V gives CDR1 LNHDA, CDR2 SQIVND (reference sequence). The V gene lost 10 bases and the J gene lost 3 bases, with 16 bases spanning the gap. This CDR3 is built from 13 residues.

The chain recombines TRBV15 with TRBJ1-3, with unresolved D. Germline CDR1 LNHNV, CDR2 YYDKDF (reference sequence). The ends were cut back, 8 bases at V and 0 bases at J, with 14 bases in the middle. The CDR3 loop spans 15 amino acids. CDR3 coding DNA: TGTGCCACCTGGAACGGACTGCGCTCTGGAAACACCATATATTTT. Residues: CATWNGLRSGNTIYF.

This clone appeared a single time. The gene calls are TRBV5-6 and TRBJ1-2; 8 positions agree with TRBD1. Germline V gives CDR1 SGHDT, CDR2 YYEEEE. The CDR3 loop spans 16 amino acids. V shed 5 bases, J shed 2 bases, and the junction held 11 bases outside the gene matches. Here the CDR3 reads CASSRGQGGNNYGYTF. As DNA, the CDR3 is TGTGCCAGCAGTCGAGGACAGGGAGGAAACAACTATGGCTACACCTTC. Looking up the rest from reference TRBV5-6 and TRBJ1-2 gives the full variable domain: DAGVTQSPTHLIKTRGQQVTLRCSPKSGHDTVSWYQQALGQGPQFIFQYYEEEERQRGNFPDRFSGHQFPNYSSELNVNALLLGDSALYLCASSRGQGGNNYGYTFGSGTRLTVV.

V gene TRBV7-9 combines with J gene TRBJ2-1; D is unclear. Looked up from germline, CDR1 is SEHNR and CDR2 is FQNEAQ (reference sequence). Trimming left V 1 base short and J 14 bases short, with 15 bases between. This CDR3 is built from 13 residues. The CDR3 DNA reads as TGTGCCAGCAGCTTAGGAACCCCAGGCAAGGAGTTCTTC. It encodes CASSLGTPGKEFF.

The genes are TRBV12-3 or TRBV12-4 and TRBJ1-2, with D possibly TRBD1 on 6 matching bases. Trimming removed 5 bases from V and 7 bases from J, with 14 bases in between. This CDR3 has 13 amino acids. The CDR3 nucleotides are TGTGCCAGCAGTGTACAGGGAAAGAGTGGCTACACCTTC. Its translation is CASSVQGKSGYTF.